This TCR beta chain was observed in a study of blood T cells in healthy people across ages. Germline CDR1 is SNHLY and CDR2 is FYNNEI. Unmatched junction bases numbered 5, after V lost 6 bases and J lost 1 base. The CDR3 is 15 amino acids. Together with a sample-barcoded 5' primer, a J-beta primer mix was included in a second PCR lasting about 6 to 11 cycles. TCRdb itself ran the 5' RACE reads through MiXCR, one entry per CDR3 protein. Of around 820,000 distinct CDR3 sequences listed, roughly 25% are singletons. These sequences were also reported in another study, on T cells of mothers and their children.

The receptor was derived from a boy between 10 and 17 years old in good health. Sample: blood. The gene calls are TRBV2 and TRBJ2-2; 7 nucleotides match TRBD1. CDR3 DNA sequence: TGTGCCAGCAGGCCGGACAGGAGGAACACCGGGGAGCTGTTTTTT. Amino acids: CASRPDRRNTGELFF.